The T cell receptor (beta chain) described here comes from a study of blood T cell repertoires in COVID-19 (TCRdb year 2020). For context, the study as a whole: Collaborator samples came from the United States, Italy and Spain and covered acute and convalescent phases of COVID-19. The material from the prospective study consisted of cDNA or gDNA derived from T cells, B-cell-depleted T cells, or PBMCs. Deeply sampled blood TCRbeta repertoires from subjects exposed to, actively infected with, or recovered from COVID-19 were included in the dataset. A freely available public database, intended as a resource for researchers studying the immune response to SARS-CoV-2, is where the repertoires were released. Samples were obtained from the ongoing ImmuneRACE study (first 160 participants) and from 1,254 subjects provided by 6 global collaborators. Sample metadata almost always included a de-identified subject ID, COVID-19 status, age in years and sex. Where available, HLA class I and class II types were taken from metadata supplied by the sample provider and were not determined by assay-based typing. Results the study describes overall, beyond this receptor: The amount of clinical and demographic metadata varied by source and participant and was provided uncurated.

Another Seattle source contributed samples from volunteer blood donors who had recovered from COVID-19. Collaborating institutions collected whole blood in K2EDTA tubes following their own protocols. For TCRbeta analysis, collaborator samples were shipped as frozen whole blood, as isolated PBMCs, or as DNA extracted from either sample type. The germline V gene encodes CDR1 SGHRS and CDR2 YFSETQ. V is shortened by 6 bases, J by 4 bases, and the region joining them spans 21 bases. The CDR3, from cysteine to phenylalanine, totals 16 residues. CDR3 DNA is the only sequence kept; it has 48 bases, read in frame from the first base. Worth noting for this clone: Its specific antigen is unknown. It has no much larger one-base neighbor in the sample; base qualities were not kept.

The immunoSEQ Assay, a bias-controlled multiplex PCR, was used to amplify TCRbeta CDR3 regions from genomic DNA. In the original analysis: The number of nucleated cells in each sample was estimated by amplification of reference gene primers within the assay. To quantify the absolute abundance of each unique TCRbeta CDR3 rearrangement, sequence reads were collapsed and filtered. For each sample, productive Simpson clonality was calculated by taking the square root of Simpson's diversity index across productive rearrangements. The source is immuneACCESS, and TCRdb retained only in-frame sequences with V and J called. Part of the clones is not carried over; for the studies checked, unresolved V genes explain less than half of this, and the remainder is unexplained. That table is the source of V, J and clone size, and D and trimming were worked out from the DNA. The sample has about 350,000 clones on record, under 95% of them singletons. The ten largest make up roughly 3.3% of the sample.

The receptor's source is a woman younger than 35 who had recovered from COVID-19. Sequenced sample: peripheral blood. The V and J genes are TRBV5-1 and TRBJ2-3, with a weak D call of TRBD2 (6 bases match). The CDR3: CASNGGLRAVPDTQYF. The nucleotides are TGCGCCAGCAATGGGGGACTGCGGGCCGTCCCAGATACGCAGTATTTT.